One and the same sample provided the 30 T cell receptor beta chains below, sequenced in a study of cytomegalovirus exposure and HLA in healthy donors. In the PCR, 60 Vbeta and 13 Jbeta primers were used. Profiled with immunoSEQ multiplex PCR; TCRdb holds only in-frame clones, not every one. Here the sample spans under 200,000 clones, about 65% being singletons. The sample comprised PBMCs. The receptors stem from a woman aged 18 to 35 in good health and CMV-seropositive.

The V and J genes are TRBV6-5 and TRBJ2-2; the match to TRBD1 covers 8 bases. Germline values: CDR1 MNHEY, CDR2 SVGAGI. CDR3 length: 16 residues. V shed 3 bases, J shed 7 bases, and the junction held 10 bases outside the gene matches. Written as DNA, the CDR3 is TGTGCCAGCAGTTATTTGCCAGGGGGCAGAGGCGGGGAGCTGTTTTTT. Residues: CASSYLPGGRGGELFF.

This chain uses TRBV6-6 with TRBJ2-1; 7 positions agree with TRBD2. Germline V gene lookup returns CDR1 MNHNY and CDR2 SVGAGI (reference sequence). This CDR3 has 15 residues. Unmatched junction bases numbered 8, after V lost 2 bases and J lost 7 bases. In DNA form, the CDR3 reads TGTGCCAGCAGTTACCAAGCGGGATGGGGAAATGAGCAGTTCTTC. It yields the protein CASSYQAGWGNEQFF.

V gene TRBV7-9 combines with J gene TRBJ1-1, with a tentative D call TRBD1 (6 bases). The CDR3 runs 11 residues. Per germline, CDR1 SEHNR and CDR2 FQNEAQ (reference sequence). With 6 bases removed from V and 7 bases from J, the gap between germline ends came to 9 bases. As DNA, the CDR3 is TGTGCCAGCAGAGCAGGGGTTGAAGCTTTCTTT. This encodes CASRAGVEAFF. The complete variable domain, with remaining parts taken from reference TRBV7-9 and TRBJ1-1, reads DTGVSQNPRHKITKRGQNVTFRCDPISEHNRLYWYRQTLGQGPEFLTYFQNEAQLEKSRLLSDRFSAERPKGSFSTLEIQRTEQGDSAMYLCASRAGVEAFFGQGTRLTVV.

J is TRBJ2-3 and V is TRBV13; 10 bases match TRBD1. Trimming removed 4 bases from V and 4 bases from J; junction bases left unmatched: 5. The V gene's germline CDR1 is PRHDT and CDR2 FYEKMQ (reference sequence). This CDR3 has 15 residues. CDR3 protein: CASSSGQGVADTQYF. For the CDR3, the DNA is TGTGCCAGCAGCTCCGGACAGGGGGTGGCAGATACGCAGTATTTT.

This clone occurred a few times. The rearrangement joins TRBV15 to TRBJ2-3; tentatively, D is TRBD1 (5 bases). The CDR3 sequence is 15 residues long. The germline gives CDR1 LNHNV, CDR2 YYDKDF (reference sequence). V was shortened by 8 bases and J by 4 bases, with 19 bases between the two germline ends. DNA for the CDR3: TGTGCCACCCGCCCATCCAGGGTAATGGCAGATACGCAGTATTTT. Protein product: CATRPSRVMADTQYF.

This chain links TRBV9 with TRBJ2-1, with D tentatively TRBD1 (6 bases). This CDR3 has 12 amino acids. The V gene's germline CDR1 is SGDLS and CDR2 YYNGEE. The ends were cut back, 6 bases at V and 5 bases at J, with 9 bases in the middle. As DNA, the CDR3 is TGTGCCAGCACCTCAGGGGACAATGAGCAGTTCTTC. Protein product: CASTSGDNEQFF. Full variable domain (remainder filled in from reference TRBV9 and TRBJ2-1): DSGVTQTPKHLITATGQRVTLRCSPRSGDLSVYWYQQSLDQGLQFLIQYYNGEERAKGNILERFSAQQFPDLHSELNLSSLELGDSALYFCASTSGDNEQFFGPGTRLTVL.

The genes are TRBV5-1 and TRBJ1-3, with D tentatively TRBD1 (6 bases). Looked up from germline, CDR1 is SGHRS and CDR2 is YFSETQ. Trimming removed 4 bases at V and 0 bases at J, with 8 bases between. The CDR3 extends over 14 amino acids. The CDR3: CASSPGDSGNTIYF. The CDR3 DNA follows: TGCGCCAGCAGCCCAGGGGACTCTGGAAACACCATATATTTT.

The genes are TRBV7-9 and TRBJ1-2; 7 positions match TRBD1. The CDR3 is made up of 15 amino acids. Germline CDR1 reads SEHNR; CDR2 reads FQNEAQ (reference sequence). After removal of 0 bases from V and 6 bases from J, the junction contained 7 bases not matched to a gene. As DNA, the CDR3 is TGTGCCAGCAGCTTAGCGGAACAGGGGATTAATGGCTACACCTTC. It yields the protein CASSLAEQGINGYTF.

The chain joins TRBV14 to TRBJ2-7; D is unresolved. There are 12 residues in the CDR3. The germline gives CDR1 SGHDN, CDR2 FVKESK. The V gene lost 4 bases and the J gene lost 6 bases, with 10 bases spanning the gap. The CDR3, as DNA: TGTGCCAGCAGCCCCCAGCTAGGCGAGCAGTACTTC. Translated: CASSPQLGEQYF.

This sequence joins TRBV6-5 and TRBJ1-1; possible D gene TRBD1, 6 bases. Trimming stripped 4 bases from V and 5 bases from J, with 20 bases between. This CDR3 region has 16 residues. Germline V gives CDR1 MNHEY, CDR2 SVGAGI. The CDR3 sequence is CASSSTRGMAWTEAFF. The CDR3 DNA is TGTGCCAGCAGTTCCACCAGGGGTATGGCGTGGACTGAAGCTTTCTTT.

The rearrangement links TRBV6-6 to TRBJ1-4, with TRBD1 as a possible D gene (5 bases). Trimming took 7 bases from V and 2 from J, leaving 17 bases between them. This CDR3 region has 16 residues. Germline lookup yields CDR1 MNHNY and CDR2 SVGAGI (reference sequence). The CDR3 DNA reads TGTGCCAGCAAGGGGTTAGGGGCTAGGACTAATGAAAAACTGTTTTTT. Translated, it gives CASKGLGARTNEKLFF.

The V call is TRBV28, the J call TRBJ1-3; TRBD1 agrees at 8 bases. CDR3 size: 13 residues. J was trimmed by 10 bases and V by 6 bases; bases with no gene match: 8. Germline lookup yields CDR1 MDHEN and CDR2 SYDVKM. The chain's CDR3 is CASSTSGGRTIYF. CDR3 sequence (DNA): TGTGCCAGCAGCACCTCAGGGGGCAGGACCATATATTTT.

The DNA for the CDR3 is TGTGCCAGCAGTGAGCCGGTTCTCTATGGCTACACCTTC. Translation gives CASSEPVLYGYTF. The V call is TRBV6-1, the J call TRBJ1-2; D not certain. Germline CDR1 is MNHNS and CDR2 is SASEGT. The CDR3 loop spans 13 amino acids. V was pared by 3 bases and J by 4 bases, with 9 bases between.

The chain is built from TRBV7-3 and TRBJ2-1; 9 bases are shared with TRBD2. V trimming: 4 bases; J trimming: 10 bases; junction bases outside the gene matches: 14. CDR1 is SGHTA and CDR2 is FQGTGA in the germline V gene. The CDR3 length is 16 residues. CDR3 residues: CASSSTLRTSAGEQFF. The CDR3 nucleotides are TGTGCCAGCAGCTCAACTCTTCGGACTAGCGCAGGGGAGCAGTTCTTC.

The CDR3 nucleotides are TGTGCCGCCGGGGGTTCCCAAGAGACCCAGTACTTC. Translating it yields CAAGGSQETQYF. The chain uses TRBV5-4 and TRBJ2-5; weak D call: TRBD2 (6 bases). This CDR3 is 12 amino acids long. V was pared by 10 bases and J by 1 base, with 11 bases between. Germline V gene data show CDR1 as SGHNT and CDR2 as YYREEE (reference sequence).

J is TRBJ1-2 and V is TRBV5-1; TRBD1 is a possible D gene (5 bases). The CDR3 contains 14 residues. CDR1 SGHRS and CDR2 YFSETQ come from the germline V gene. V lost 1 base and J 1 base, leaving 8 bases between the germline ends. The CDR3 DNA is TGCGCCAGCAGCTTGTGGGGGGGTAACTATGGCTACACCTTC. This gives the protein CASSLWGGNYGYTF.

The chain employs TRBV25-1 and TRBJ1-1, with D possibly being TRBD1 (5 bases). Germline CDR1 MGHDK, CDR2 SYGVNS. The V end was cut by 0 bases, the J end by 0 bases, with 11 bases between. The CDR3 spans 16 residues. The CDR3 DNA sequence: TGTGCCAGCAGTGAATATAGGGGAGGGTTGAACACTGAAGCTTTCTTT. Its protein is CASSEYRGGLNTEAFF.

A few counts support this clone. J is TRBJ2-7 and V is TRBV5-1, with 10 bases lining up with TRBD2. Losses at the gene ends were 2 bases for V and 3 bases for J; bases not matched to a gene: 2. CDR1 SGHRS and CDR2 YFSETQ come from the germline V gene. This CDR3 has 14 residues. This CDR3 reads CASSFGTSVYEQYF. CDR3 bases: TGCGCCAGCAGCTTCGGGACTAGCGTCTACGAGCAGTACTTC.

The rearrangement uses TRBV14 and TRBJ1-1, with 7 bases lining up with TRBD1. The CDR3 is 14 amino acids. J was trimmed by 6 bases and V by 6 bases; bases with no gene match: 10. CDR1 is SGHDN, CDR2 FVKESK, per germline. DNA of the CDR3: TGTGCCAGCAGTTACGGGACAGTTGGGTCTGAAGCTTTCTTT. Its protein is CASSYGTVGSEAFF.

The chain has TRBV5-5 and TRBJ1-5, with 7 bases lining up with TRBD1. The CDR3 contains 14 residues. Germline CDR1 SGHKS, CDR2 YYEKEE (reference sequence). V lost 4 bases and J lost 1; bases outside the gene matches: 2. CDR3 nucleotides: TGTGCCAGCAGCGACAGGGAAAGCAATCAGCCCCAGCATTTT. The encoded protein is CASSDRESNQPQHF.

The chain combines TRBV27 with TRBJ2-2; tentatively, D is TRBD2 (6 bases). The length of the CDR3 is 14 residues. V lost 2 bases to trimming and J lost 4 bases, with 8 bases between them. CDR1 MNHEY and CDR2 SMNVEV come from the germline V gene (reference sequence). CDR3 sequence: CASSLGGSTGELFF. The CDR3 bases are TGTGCCAGCAGTTTAGGGGGGAGCACCGGGGAGCTGTTTTTT.

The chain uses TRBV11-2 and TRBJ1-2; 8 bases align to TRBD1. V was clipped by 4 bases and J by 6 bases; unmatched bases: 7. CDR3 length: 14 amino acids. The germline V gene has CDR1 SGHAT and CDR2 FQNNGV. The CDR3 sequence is CASSSTGGTNGYTF. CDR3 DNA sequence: TGTGCCAGCAGCTCTACAGGGGGTACTAATGGCTACACCTTC.

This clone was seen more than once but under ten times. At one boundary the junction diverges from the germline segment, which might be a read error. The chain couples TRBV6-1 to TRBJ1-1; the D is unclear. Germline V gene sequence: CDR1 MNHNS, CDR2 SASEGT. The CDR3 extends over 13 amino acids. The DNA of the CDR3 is TGTGCCAGTAGTGGGTGGGCAAACACTGAAGCTTTCTTT. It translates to CASSGWANTEAFF.

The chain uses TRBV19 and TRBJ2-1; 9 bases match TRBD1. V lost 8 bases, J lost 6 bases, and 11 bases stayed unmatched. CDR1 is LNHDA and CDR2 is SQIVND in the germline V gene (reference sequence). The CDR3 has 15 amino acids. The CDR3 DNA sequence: TGTGCCAGTTCCCGGGGACAGGGACCTTTCAATGAGCAGTTCTTC. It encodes CASSRGQGPFNEQFF.

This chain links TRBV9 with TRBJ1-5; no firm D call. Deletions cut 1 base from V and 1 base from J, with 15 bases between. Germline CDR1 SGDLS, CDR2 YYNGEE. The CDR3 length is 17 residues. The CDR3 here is CASSVQAAPSSNQPQHF. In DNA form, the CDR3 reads TGTGCCAGCAGCGTACAAGCTGCACCCTCGAGCAATCAGCCCCAGCATTTT.

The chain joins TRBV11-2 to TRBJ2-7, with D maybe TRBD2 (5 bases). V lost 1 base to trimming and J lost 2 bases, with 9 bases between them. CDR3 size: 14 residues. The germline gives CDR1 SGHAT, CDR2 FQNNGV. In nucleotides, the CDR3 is TGTGCCAGCAGCTTAGGAGGGTACACCTACGAGCAGTACTTC. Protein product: CASSLGGYTYEQYF.

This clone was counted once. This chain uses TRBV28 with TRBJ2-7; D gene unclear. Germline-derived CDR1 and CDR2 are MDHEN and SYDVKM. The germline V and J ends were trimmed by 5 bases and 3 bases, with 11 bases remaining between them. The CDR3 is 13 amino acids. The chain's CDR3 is CASSPTSDYEQYF. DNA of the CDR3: TGTGCCAGCAGTCCCACGAGCGACTACGAGCAGTACTTC.

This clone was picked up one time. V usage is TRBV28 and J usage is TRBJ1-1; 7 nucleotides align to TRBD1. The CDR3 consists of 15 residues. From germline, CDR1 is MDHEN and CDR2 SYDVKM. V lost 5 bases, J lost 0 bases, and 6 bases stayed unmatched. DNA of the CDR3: TGTGCCAGCAGTCCCTCGGACAGGATGAACACTGAAGCTTTCTTT. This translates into CASSPSDRMNTEAFF.

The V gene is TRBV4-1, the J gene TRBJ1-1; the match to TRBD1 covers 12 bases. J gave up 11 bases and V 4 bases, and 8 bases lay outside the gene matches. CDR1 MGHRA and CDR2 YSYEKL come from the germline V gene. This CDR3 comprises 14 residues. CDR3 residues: CASSPGQGARDAFF. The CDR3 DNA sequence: TGCGCCAGCAGCCCGGGACAGGGGGCGAGGGATGCTTTCTTT.

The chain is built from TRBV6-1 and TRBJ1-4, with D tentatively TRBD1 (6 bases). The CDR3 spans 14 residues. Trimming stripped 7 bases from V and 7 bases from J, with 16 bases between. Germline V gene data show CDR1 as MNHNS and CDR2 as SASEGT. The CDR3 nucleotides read TGTGCCAGCATGAGGGGGTGGGAGAGTGAAAAACTGTTTTTT. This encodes CASMRGWESEKLFF.